This passage covers 20 T cell receptor beta chains from one sample sequenced in a study of shared clonotypes between healthy human individuals (dated by TCRdb to about 2020). CD8 naive samples were CD45RO-negative cells positively selected for CCR7, giving a CD45RA+CCR7+ population that excluded TemRA cells. Library preparation employed the immunoSEQ multiplex PCR assay. The clones in this table, taken by TCRdb from immuneACCESS, are in-frame only. Not every clone is retained; where verified, under half of the shortfall comes from an unresolved V gene, and the cause of the rest is unknown. This sample comprises some 2 million clones, about 95% of them detected only once. The ten most abundant clones make up roughly 1% of the sample. Input material: naive CD8+ T cells sorted from blood. Explained via the paper, the cell subset or site label denotes: CD45RA+CCR7+. The receptor set was obtained from a man aged 18 to 29 in good health.

This chain connects TRBV11-2 to TRBJ2-7; D remains unclear. Germline CDR1 and CDR2: SGHAT and FQNNGV. V was clipped by 1 base and J by 3 bases, with 10 bases between them. This CDR3 has 14 residues. CDR3 protein: CASSLGLGVYEQYF. The DNA of the CDR3 is TGTGCCAGCAGCTTAGGGCTTGGTGTCTACGAGCAGTACTTC.

This CDR3 reads CASSPNSIVAGNSPLHF. As DNA, the CDR3 is TGTGCCAGCTCACCAAACTCTATAGTTGCGGGGAATTCACCCCTCCACTTT. The chain is built from TRBV18 and TRBJ1-6; D is unclear. CDR1 is KGHSH and CDR2 is LQKENI in the germline V gene. V shed 2 bases and J shed 7 bases, with 18 bases lying between them. The CDR3 runs to 17 residues.

V gene TRBV19 combines with J gene TRBJ2-7; possibly TRBD2 for D (6 bases). Per the germline V gene, CDR1 is LNHDA and CDR2 is SQIVND (reference sequence). The CDR3 consists of 15 residues. The ends were cut back, 3 bases at V and 1 base at J, with 13 bases in the middle. The CDR3 region has the DNA TGTGCCAGTAGTATGTTCGACGGACTATCCTACGAGCAGTACTTC. This codes for CASSMFDGLSYEQYF. The full variable domain, with the rest looked up from reference TRBV19 and TRBJ2-7, is DGGITQSPKYLFRKEGQNVTLSCEQNLNHDAMYWYRQDPGQGLRLIYYSQIVNDFQKGDIAEGYSVSREKKESFPLTVTSAQKNPTAFYLCASSMFDGLSYEQYFGPGTRLTVT.

This clone appeared once. V is TRBV4-1 and J is TRBJ2-1, with D unclear. CDR1 MGHRA and CDR2 YSYEKL come from the germline V gene. The CDR3 contains 14 residues. The germline V and J ends were trimmed by 4 bases and 0 bases, with 7 bases remaining between them. Here the CDR3 reads CASSPTSSYNEQFF. DNA of the CDR3: TGCGCCAGCAGCCCCACGAGCTCCTACAATGAGCAGTTCTTC.

The chain links TRBV27 to TRBJ2-1, with D perhaps matching TRBD1 or TRBD2 (5 bases each). In germline, CDR1 is MNHEY, CDR2 SMNVEV (reference sequence). This CDR3 contains 16 residues. Deletions cut 7 bases from V and 7 bases from J, with 23 bases between. The CDR3 loop is CASTLLGVQGGNEQFF. The DNA of the CDR3 is TGTGCCAGCACCCTTTTAGGGGTTCAGGGCGGGAATGAGCAGTTCTTC.

This rearrangement joins TRBV7-9 to TRBJ2-2, with 9 bases aligning to TRBD1. Germline values: CDR1 SEHNR, CDR2 FQNEAQ (reference sequence). Trimming cost V 5 bases and J 5 bases; bases outside gene matches: 9. The CDR3 is made up of 16 amino acids. The CDR3 region is CASSTVGQGGTGELFF. The CDR3 bases are TGTGCCAGCAGCACCGTGGGACAGGGCGGAACCGGGGAGCTGTTTTTT. Using reference TRBV7-9 and TRBJ2-2 for the parts outside the CDR3, the full variable domain is DTGVSQNPRHKITKRGQNVTFRCDPISEHNRLYWYRQTLGQGPEFLTYFQNEAQLEKSRLLSDRFSAERPKGSFSTLEIQRTEQGDSAMYLCASSTVGQGGTGELFFGEGSRLTVL.

The V gene is TRBV9, the J gene TRBJ1-4; 7 bases are a match to TRBD1. Germline CDR1 and CDR2: SGDLS and YYNGEE. V was pared by 3 bases and J by 8 bases, with 7 bases of the junction left unmatched. The CDR3 runs 14 residues. The CDR3 sequence is CASSADREREKLFF. The CDR3 bases are TGTGCCAGCAGCGCCGACAGGGAGAGGGAAAAACTGTTTTTT. The full variable domain, in which reference TRBV9 and TRBJ1-4 provide the parts outside the CDR3, is DSGVTQTPKHLITATGQRVTLRCSPRSGDLSVYWYQQSLDQGLQFLIQYYNGEERAKGNILERFSAQQFPDLHSELNLSSLELGDSALYFCASSADREREKLFFGSGTQLSVL.

V gene TRBV9 combines with J gene TRBJ1-2; D not resolved. V was trimmed by 0 bases and J by 0 bases, leaving 12 bases between them. The CDR3 is 16 amino acids. CDR1 is SGDLS, CDR2 YYNGEE, per germline. The CDR3 is CASSVDMGLANYGYTF. CDR3 DNA: TGTGCCAGCAGCGTAGATATGGGATTAGCTAACTATGGCTACACCTTC. Full variable domain (rest looked up from reference TRBV9 and TRBJ1-2): DSGVTQTPKHLITATGQRVTLRCSPRSGDLSVYWYQQSLDQGLQFLIQYYNGEERAKGNILERFSAQQFPDLHSELNLSSLELGDSALYFCASSVDMGLANYGYTFGSGTRLTVV.

The chain links TRBV6-6 to TRBJ2-1; 7 bases line up with TRBD2. Germline CDR1 MNHNY, CDR2 SVGAGI (reference sequence). This CDR3 is 13 amino acids long. The CDR3 DNA reads as TGTACGACGGGGGGTACGCTCTACAATGAGCAGTTCTTC. It specifies CTTGGTLYNEQFF.

The chain combines TRBV10-3 with TRBJ2-1; D possibly corresponds to TRBD1 (5 bases). Germline loops: CDR1 ENHRY, CDR2 SYGVKD. Trimming took 11 bases from V and 4 from J, leaving 12 bases between them. This CDR3 has 12 amino acids. CDR3 bases: TGTGCCGTCACGACAGATTACAATGAGCAGTTCTTC. Protein sequence: CAVTTDYNEQFF.

The chain employs TRBV5-8 and TRBJ2-7, with a weak D call TRBD1 (6 bases). The CDR3 runs to 14 residues. The germline CDR1 and CDR2 sequences are SGHTS and YDEGEE. Deletions cut 0 bases from V and 2 bases from J, with 9 bases between. Written as DNA, the CDR3 is TGTGCCAGCAGCTTGGGTGCAGGGGCCTACGAGCAGTACTTC. Amino acids: CASSLGAGAYEQYF.

The genes are TRBV28 and TRBJ1-5; TRBD1 matches at 9 bases. The CDR3 has 19 amino acids. The germline V gene encodes CDR1 MDHEN and CDR2 SYDVKM. V lost 2 bases, J lost 2 bases, and 13 bases stayed unmatched. The CDR3 coding sequence is TGTGCCAGCAGTTTAAGGGACAGGGTTGGATTTTTTGGCAATCAGCCCCAGCATTTT. Its translation: CASSLRDRVGFFGNQPQHF.

The V gene is TRBV28, the J gene TRBJ2-3; the D gene could be TRBD1 or TRBD2 (6 bases each). V was cut by 9 bases and J by 2 bases, with 15 bases left in between. The V gene's germline CDR1 is MDHEN and CDR2 SYDVKM. This CDR3 region has 14 residues. CDR3 sequence (DNA): TGTGCCAGTGCACGAGGGGGGAACACAGATACGCAGTATTTT. Translating gives CASARGGNTDTQYF.

A remark on this clone: The same CDR3 can be traced to other DNA sequences in this sample. The chain is built from TRBV19 and TRBJ2-7, with D possibly TRBD2 on 5 matching bases. In germline, CDR1 is LNHDA, CDR2 SQIVND (reference sequence). V lost 2 bases and J lost 4, with 9 bases in between. The CDR3 has 13 residues. DNA of the CDR3: TGTGCCAGTAGTATAACTAGTGGGTACGAGCAGTACTTC. Translating it yields CASSITSGYEQYF. Together with reference TRBV19 and TRBJ2-7, the CDR3 gives the full variable domain: DGGITQSPKYLFRKEGQNVTLSCEQNLNHDAMYWYRQDPGQGLRLIYYSQIVNDFQKGDIAEGYSVSREKKESFPLTVTSAQKNPTAFYLCASSITSGYEQYFGPGTRLTVT.

This rearrangement joins TRBV30 to TRBJ2-7; perhaps TRBD1 as D (5 bases). In germline, CDR1 is GTSNPN, CDR2 SVGIG (reference sequence). The CDR3 has 13 amino acids. Trimming shortened V by 3 bases and J by 3 bases, and 12 bases separated the two germline ends. CDR3 nucleotides: TGTGCCTGGAGGCAGGGTGGTGACTACGAGCAGTACTTC. This encodes CAWRQGGDYEQYF.

V is TRBV7-8 and J is TRBJ2-1; D is undetermined. The V end lost 3 bases, the J end lost 4 bases, and 7 bases lay between the germline ends. Germline CDR1 and CDR2: SGHVS and FQNEAQ. This CDR3 has 13 amino acids. Here the CDR3 DNA reads TGTGCCAGCAGCTTGGACCAGTACAATGAGCAGTTCTTC. It translates to CASSLDQYNEQFF.

This clone has just a few counts. The V and J genes are TRBV4-3 and TRBJ2-4, with 11 positions matching TRBD2. The CDR3 spans 16 residues. V dropped 4 bases and J dropped 2; count of bases not matched to a gene: 4. Germline V gene data show CDR1 as LGHNA and CDR2 as YSLEER. CDR3 region: CASSLGTSGSKNIQYF. Here the CDR3 DNA reads TGCGCCAGCAGCCTTGGGACTAGCGGTTCCAAAAACATTCAGTACTTC.

The gene calls are TRBV13 and TRBJ2-7; 10 bases line up with TRBD1. Germline V gene sequence: CDR1 PRHDT, CDR2 FYEKMQ (reference sequence). V trimming: 4 bases; J trimming: 3 bases; junction bases outside the gene matches: 6. There are 15 residues in the CDR3. The CDR3 sequence: CASSSKGTGVYEQYF. DNA of the CDR3: TGTGCCAGCAGCTCCAAAGGGACAGGGGTCTACGAGCAGTACTTC.

V and J are TRBV5-1 and TRBJ2-7; D is undetermined. The CDR3 loop spans 13 amino acids. Looked up from germline, CDR1 is SGHRS and CDR2 is YFSETQ. V lost 0 bases and J lost 3, with 7 bases in between. The chain's CDR3 is CASSLDADYEQYF. The CDR3 DNA follows: TGCGCCAGCAGCTTGGATGCAGACTACGAGCAGTACTTC.

The chain joins TRBV4-1 to TRBJ1-5, with D possibly TRBD1 on 6 matching bases. Trimming stripped 5 bases from V and 1 base from J, with 12 bases between. The V gene's germline CDR1 is MGHRA and CDR2 YSYEKL. CDR3 length equals 15 residues. The CDR3 DNA reads as TGCGCCAGCAGCAATATAACAGGGAGCAATCAGCCCCAGCATTTT. As protein: CASSNITGSNQPQHF.